These 2 T cell receptor beta chains share one sample of origin, sequenced in a study of T cells in Graves' hyperthyroidism and ophthalmopathy. What was amplified from RNA transcripts were TCR beta CDR3 regions. In the first-round RT-PCR of the TCR CDR3, the HTBI primer set was used. TCRdb analysed the multiplex PCR reads with MiXCR anew, one entry per CDR3 protein. The table includes under 450,000 distinct CDR3 sequences, about a sixth detected once. Specimen: blood. Source of these receptors: a young woman with Graves' hyperthyroidism.

This clonotype was counted at least ten times. The chain combines TRBV11-2 with TRBJ2-7; 8 positions match TRBD2. J gave up 2 bases and V 4 bases, and 7 bases lay outside the gene matches. The CDR3 is 15 residues long. Germline V gene data show CDR1 as SGHAT and CDR2 as FQNNGV. CDR3 nucleotide sequence: TGTGCCAGCAGCTCCAGCGGGGGTACTACCTACGAGCAGTACTTC. Amino acid sequence: CASSSSGGTTYEQYF. Variable domain in full (rest from reference TRBV11-2 and TRBJ2-7): EAGVAQSPRYKIIEKRQSVAFWCNPISGHATLYWYQQILGQGPKLLIQFQNNGVVDDSQLPKDRFSAERLKGVDSTLKIQPAKLEDSAVYLCASSSSGGTTYEQYFGPGTRLTVT.

This sequence joins TRBV27 and TRBJ2-1, with D perhaps TRBD1 (6 bases). Germline V gives CDR1 MNHEY, CDR2 SMNVEV (reference sequence). V lost 1 base and J 5 bases, leaving 9 bases between the germline ends. CDR3 length equals 14 residues. The DNA of the CDR3 is TGTGCCAGCAGTTTATTGGACAGTAACAATGAGCAGTTCTTC. This encodes CASSLLDSNNEQFF.